This T cell receptor (beta chain) stems from a study of monozygotic twins with inflammatory bowel disease. The germline CDR1 and CDR2 sequences are MDHEN and SYDVKM. This CDR3 is 15 amino acids long. The total RNA came straight from whole blood, and T cells were not sorted beforehand. Used for each TCR library was approximately 3.5 ug of total RNA. Template-switch reactions added UMIs with a 6-nucleotide sample barcode. TCRdb re-called the 5' RACE reads and shows each CDR3 protein once, DNA omitted. The sample's table shows 150,000 to 200,000 distinct CDR3 sequences. Sequencing was carried out using blood. The J gene is TRBJ2-1, the V gene TRBV28; lacking DNA, the TRBD2 call made by TCRdb goes unchecked. The receptor was isolated from a human donor with ulcerative colitis or Crohn's disease, or a healthy co-twin of an affected twin (not recorded which). This CDR3 is CASSLHSGIYNEQFF.